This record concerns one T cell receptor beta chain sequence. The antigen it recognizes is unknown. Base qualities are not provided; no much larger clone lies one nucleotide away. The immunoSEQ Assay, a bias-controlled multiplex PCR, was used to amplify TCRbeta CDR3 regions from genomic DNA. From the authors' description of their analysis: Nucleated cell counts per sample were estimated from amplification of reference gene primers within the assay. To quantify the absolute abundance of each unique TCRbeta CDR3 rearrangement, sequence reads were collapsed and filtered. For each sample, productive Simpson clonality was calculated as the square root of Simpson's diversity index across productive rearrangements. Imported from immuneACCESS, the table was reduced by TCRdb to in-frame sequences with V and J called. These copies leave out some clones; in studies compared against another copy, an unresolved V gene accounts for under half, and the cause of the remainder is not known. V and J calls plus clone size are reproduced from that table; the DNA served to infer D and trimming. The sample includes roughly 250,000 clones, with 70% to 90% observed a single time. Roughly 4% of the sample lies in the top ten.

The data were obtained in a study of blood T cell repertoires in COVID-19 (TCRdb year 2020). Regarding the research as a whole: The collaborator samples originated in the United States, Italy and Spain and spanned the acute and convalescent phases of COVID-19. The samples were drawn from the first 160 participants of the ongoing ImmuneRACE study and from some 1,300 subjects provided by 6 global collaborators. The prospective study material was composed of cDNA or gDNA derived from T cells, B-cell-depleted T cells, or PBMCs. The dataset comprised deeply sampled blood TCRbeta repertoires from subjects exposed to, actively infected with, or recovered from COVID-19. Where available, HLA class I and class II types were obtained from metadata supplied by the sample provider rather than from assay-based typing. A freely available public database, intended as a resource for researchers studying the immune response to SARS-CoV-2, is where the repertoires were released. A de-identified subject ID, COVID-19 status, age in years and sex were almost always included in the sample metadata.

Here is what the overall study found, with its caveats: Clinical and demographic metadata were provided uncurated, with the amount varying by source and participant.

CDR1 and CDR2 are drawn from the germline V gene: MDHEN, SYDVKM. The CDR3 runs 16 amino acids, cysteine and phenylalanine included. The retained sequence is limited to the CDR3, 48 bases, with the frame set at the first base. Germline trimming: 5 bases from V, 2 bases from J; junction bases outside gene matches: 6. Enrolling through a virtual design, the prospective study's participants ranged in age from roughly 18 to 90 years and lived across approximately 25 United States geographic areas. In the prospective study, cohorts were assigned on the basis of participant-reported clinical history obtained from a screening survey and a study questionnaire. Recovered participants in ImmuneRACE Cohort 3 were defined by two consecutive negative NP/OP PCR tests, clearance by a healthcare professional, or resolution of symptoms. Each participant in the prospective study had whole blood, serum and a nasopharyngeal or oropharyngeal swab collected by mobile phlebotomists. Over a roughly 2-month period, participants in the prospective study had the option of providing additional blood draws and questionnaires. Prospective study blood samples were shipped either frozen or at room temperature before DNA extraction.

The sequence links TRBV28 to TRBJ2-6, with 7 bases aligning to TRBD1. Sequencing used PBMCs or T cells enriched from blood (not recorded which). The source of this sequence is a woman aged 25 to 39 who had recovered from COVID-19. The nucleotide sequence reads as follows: TGTGCCAGCAGTCCCCCCGACAGGGCTGGGGCCAACGTCCTGACTTTC. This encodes CASSPPDRAGANVLTF. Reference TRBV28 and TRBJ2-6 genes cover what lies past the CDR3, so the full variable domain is DVKVTQSSRYLVKRTGEKVFLECVQDMDHENMFWYRQDPGLGLRLIYFSYDVKMKEKGDIPEGYSVSREKKERFSLILESASTNQTSMYLCASSPPDRAGANVLTFGAGSRLTVL.